The text below deals with one T cell receptor (beta chain). The data are from a study of T cell changes during pregnancy in multiple sclerosis. Looked up from germline, CDR1 is SGHTA and CDR2 is FQGNSA. Losses at the gene ends were 5 bases for V and 4 bases for J; bases not matched to a gene: 7. The length of the CDR3 is 15 residues. Clones were read by immunoSEQ multiplex PCR, and TCRdb kept only the in-frame ones, dropping some. Of 54,000 or so clones listed, about 94% are singletons. This material consisted of CD4+ T cells from peripheral blood mononuclear cells, taken before pregnancy. The sequence was collected from a female donor with multiple sclerosis, enrolled in a pregnancy study. This chain connects TRBV7-2 to TRBJ1-1, with 10 bases identical to TRBD1. The CDR3 reads CASSHTRQGATEAFF. The CDR3 nucleotides read TGTGCCAGCAGCCATACCCGACAGGGGGCCACTGAAGCTTTCTTT.